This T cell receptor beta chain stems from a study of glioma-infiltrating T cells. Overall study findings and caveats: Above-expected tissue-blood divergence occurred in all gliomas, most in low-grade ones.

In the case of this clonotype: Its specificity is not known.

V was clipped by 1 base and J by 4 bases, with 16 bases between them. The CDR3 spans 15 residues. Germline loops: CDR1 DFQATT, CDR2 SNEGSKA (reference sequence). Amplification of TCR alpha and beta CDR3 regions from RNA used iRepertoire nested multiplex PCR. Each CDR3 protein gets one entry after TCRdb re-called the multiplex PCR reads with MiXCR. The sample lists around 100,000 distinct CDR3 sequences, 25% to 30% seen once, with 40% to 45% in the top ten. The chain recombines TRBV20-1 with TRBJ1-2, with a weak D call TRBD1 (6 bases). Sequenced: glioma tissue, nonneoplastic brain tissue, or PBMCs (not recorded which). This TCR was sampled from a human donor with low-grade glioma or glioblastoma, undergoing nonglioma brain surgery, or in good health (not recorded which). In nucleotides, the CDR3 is TGCAGTGCTAGAGTTCACTGGGGGGGGGCCTATGGCTACACCTTC. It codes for CSARVHWGGAYGYTF.